What follows describes a single T cell receptor beta chain. This entry belongs to a study of cytomegalovirus exposure and HLA in healthy donors. Using immunoSEQ multiplex PCR, the repertoire was profiled, and TCRdb retains in-frame clones only, with some absent. The sample lists 250,000 to 350,000 clones, approximately 90% occurring once. CDR1 SGHRS and CDR2 YFSETQ come from the germline V gene. J gave up 2 bases and V 1 base, and 19 bases lay outside the gene matches. The CDR3 runs to 20 residues. Sequencing input: PBMCs. This TCR was sampled from a woman in her 30s in good health and CMV-seropositive. The chain joins TRBV5-1 to TRBJ2-7; 9 nucleotides line up with TRBD2. Written as DNA, the CDR3 is TGCGCCAGCAGCTTGTTTGGGGTAATTAGCGGGAGCAGTATTCCCTACGAGCAGTACTTC. This gives the protein CASSLFGVISGSSIPYEQYF.